The 19 T cell receptor beta chains below come from one sample, sequenced in a study of blood T cell repertoires in COVID-19. Clones were sequenced by immunoSEQ multiplex PCR, and TCRdb holds only the in-frame ones, with some missing. Among 65,000 to 75,000 clones, under 85% were seen once, and the ten largest hold 20% to 25%. The sample consisted of peripheral blood. These TCRs come from a man between 65 and 85 years old with acute or convalescent COVID-19.

There are a few counts of this clone. V is TRBV7-2 and J is TRBJ1-3; 7 bases map to TRBD1. Germline loops: CDR1 SGHTA, CDR2 FQGNSA. With 5 bases clipped from V and 4 bases from J, the junction kept 11 bases outside the gene matches. The length of the CDR3 is 16 residues. The CDR3 DNA reads TGTGCCAGCAGCGCCCGGGACAGTTCGTACGGAAACACCATATATTTT. It codes for CASSARDSSYGNTIYF.

CDR3 nucleotide sequence: TGCGCCAGCAGGGCTCTCCAGACAGGCCGGTACTTC. It codes for CASRALQTGRYF. The J gene is TRBJ2-5, the V gene TRBV5-1; weak D call: TRBD1 (6 bases). V lost 5 bases, J lost 13 bases, and 18 bases lay in between. Germline loops: CDR1 SGHRS, CDR2 YFSETQ. The CDR3 covers 12 residues.

The chain carries TRBV10-2 and TRBJ1-1; D remains ambiguous. The CDR3 is 13 residues long. Trimming removed 1 base from V and 4 bases from J, with 7 bases in between. Germline V gives CDR1 WSHSY, CDR2 SAAADI. The CDR3 here is CASSEFTGTEAFF. CDR3 coding DNA: TGCGCCAGCAGTGAGTTCACGGGCACTGAAGCTTTCTTT.

The chain carries TRBV19 and TRBJ1-4, with D unresolved. CDR1 and CDR2 from the germline V gene are LNHDA and SQIVND (reference sequence). V was cut by 3 bases and J by 5 bases, with 7 bases left in between. The CDR3 totals 13 residues. CDR3 in DNA: TGTGCCAGTAGTATTTATGTGAATGAAAAACTGTTTTTT. Protein sequence: CASSIYVNEKLFF.

In this sample, this clone turned up once. The junction departs from the called germline gene at one end, perhaps through a read error. The chain carries TRBV12-5 and TRBJ2-7; D unresolved. Germline-derived CDR1 and CDR2 are LGHNT and FRNRAP. The CDR3 length is 13 residues. The CDR3 region has the DNA TGTGCTAGTGGTTTGGACCAGTCCTCCGAGCAGTACTTC. Translated, it gives CASGLDQSSEQYF.

The V gene is TRBV29-1, the J gene TRBJ2-7, with 8 positions matching TRBD1. V shed 1 base, J shed 2 bases, and the junction held 7 bases outside the gene matches. The germline gives CDR1 SQVTM, CDR2 ANQGSEA. The CDR3 contains 15 residues. In nucleotides, the CDR3 is TGCAGCGTTGAAGGGGGCCAGGGGGCGGCCTACGAGCAGTACTTC. Its translation: CSVEGGQGAAYEQYF.

This sequence joins TRBV7-9 and TRBJ2-7; TRBD2 matches at 7 bases. V lost 2 bases and J lost 3; bases outside the gene matches: 7. In germline, CDR1 is SEHNR, CDR2 FQNEAQ (reference sequence). The CDR3 spans 15 residues. The CDR3 region is CASSLSSGGSYEQYF. DNA of the CDR3: TGTGCCAGCAGCTTATCTAGCGGAGGGAGCTACGAGCAGTACTTC.

This clone was counted between two and nine times. V and J are TRBV7-3 and TRBJ2-3; 10 nucleotides match TRBD1. In germline, CDR1 is SGHTA, CDR2 FQGTGA. Trimming removed 2 bases from V and 4 bases from J; junction bases left unmatched: 0. This CDR3 has 14 amino acids. CDR3 nucleotides: TGTGCCAGCAGCTTAGGACAGGGGGCAGATACGCAGTATTTT. Translated, it gives CASSLGQGADTQYF.

The genes are TRBV5-1 and TRBJ2-1, with D perhaps TRBD1 (6 bases). The CDR3 loop spans 13 amino acids. Germline CDR1 is SGHRS and CDR2 is YFSETQ. Trimming shortened V by 6 bases and J by 8 bases, and 15 bases separated the two germline ends. The CDR3 region has the DNA TGCGCCAGCAACATGGGACACGGGGATGAGCAGTTCTTC. This translates into CASNMGHGDEQFF.

The rearrangement links TRBV9 to TRBJ2-5; 8 nucleotides line up with TRBD2. J was trimmed by 2 bases and V by 3 bases; bases with no gene match: 6. Germline CDR1 SGDLS, CDR2 YYNGEE. CDR3 length: 15 residues. The CDR3 region has the DNA TGTGCCAGCAGCGCCACACTAGCGGAACAAGAGACCCAGTACTTC. As protein: CASSATLAEQETQYF. The variable domain in full, with the rest retrieved from reference TRBV9 and TRBJ2-5, is DSGVTQTPKHLITATGQRVTLRCSPRSGDLSVYWYQQSLDQGLQFLIQYYNGEERAKGNILERFSAQQFPDLHSELNLSSLELGDSALYFCASSATLAEQETQYFGPGTRLLVL.

The chain carries TRBV24-1 and TRBJ1-4, with D possibly matching TRBD1 (6 bases). The length of the CDR3 is 14 residues. Germline V gives CDR1 KGHDR, CDR2 SFDVKD. The V end lost 7 bases, the J end lost 3 bases, and 11 bases lay between the germline ends. The CDR3 coding sequence is TGTGCCACCAGAGACAGGTACCCTAATGAAAAACTGTTTTTT. The encoded protein is CATRDRYPNEKLFF.

This chain's CDR3 is CASSPLGPPAYEQYF. The CDR3 nucleotides read TGTGCCAGCTCACCACTGGGGCCCCCAGCCTACGAGCAGTACTTC. The chain recombines TRBV18 with TRBJ2-7; D possibly corresponds to TRBD1 (5 bases). Trimming shortened V by 1 base and J by 2 bases, and 12 bases separated the two germline ends. This CDR3 comprises 15 residues. The germline V gene encodes CDR1 KGHSH and CDR2 LQKENI.

This clone was observed a few times. V is TRBV5-1 and J is TRBJ2-7, with TRBD2 identical over 8 bases. V shed 2 bases, J shed 5 bases, and the junction held 0 bases outside the gene matches. Germline lookup yields CDR1 SGHRS and CDR2 YFSETQ. CDR3 length equals 12 residues. In DNA, the CDR3 is TGCGCCAGCAGCTTCGGGGGGGACGAGCAGTACTTC. It codes for CASSFGGDEQYF.

V usage is TRBV14 and J usage is TRBJ2-3; perhaps TRBD1 as D (5 bases). V was trimmed by 4 bases and J by 5 bases, leaving 10 bases between them. Germline lookup yields CDR1 SGHDN and CDR2 FVKESK. The CDR3 consists of 13 residues. The CDR3 nucleotides are TGTGCCAGCAGCCCCAGGGTTAAAGATACGCAGTATTTT. Translation: CASSPRVKDTQYF. The full variable domain, with the rest looked up from reference TRBV14 and TRBJ2-3, is EAGVTQFPSHSVIEKGQTVTLRCDPISGHDNLYWYRRVMGKEIKFLLHFVKESKQDESGMPNNRFLAERTGGTYSTLKVQPAELEDSGVYFCASSPRVKDTQYFGPGTRLTVL.

The chain combines TRBV28 with TRBJ1-4, with 7 bases identical to TRBD1. This CDR3 region has 15 residues. Germline V lookup: CDR1 MDHEN, CDR2 SYDVKM. The junction had 13 bases not matched to a gene; V was cut back by 5 bases and J by 10 bases. CDR3 region: CASSTTGTALRKLFF. As DNA, the CDR3 is TGTGCCAGCAGTACAACCGGGACAGCCTTGAGAAAACTGTTTTTT.

The chain joins TRBV28 to TRBJ2-2; the D is unclear. Germline-derived CDR1 and CDR2 are MDHEN and SYDVKM. Trimming took 6 bases from V and 6 from J, leaving 17 bases between them. The CDR3 is 15 residues long. The CDR3 coding sequence is TGTGCCAGCAGCCCGAGGAAGGTTTGTGCCGGGGAGCTGTTTTTT. It is translated as CASSPRKVCAGELFF.

This chain uses TRBV5-5 with TRBJ1-1; possible D gene TRBD1, 5 bases. Germline CDR1 and CDR2: SGHKS and YYEKEE (reference sequence). The V and J ends lost 0 bases and 3 bases respectively, with 12 bases between them. This CDR3 has 15 residues. CDR3 DNA: TGTGCCAGCAGCTTGGCCCCCAGGGCCGACACTGAAGCTTTCTTT. Protein: CASSLAPRADTEAFF.

The rearrangement links TRBV7-2 to TRBJ2-7; TRBD1 aligns across 8 bases. The length of the CDR3 is 17 residues. V lost 1 base to trimming and J lost 1 base; unmatched junction nucleotides: 9. The germline V gene has CDR1 SGHTA and CDR2 FQGNSA. This chain's CDR3 is CASSLDGRTGISYEQYF. The CDR3 DNA follows: TGTGCCAGCAGCTTAGACGGTAGGACAGGGATTTCCTACGAGCAGTACTTC. Supplemented by reference TRBV7-2 and TRBJ2-7, the full variable domain reads GAGVSQSPSNKVTEKGKDVELRCDPISGHTALYWYRQSLGQGLEFLIYFQGNSAPDKSGLPSDRFSAERTGGSVSTLTIQRTQQEDSAVYLCASSLDGRTGISYEQYFGPGTRLTVT.

The sample holds one count of this clone. The chain is built from TRBV7-2 and TRBJ2-1; D is perhaps TRBD2 (6 bases). V gave up 3 bases and J gave up 7 bases, with 13 bases separating them. Germline assignment: CDR1 SGHTA and CDR2 FQGNSA. The CDR3 runs to 14 residues. In DNA form, the CDR3 reads TGTGCCAGCAGCTTCACGGGAGCGGAAAATGAGCAGTTCTTC. This translates into CASSFTGAENEQFF.